The present entry profiles one TCR beta chain with its context. The data derive from a study of T-cell memory formation after mild COVID-19. Germline V gene sequence: CDR1 SGHRS, CDR2 YFSETQ. The V end was cut by 3 bases, the J end by 2 bases, with 12 bases between. The CDR3 totals 14 residues. TCRdb recomputed calls from the 5' RACE reads with MiXCR, one row per CDR3 protein. Of fewer than 700,000 distinct CDR3 sequences in the sample, 15% to 20% are singletons; the top ten hold 12%. Sequencing was carried out using PBMCs or a T cell subset sorted from them (not recorded which). The genes are TRBV5-1 and TRBJ2-7; perhaps D is TRBD1 or TRBD2 (5 bases each). The TCR sequence derives from an adult woman who had mild COVID-19 (a few samples of this study predate the infection). Cell type and time point are not known. The DNA for the CDR3 is TGCGCCAGCAGCTGGTCCATGGGGGCCTACGAGCAGTACTTC. Encoded protein: CASSWSMGAYEQYF. The complete variable domain, with remaining parts taken from reference TRBV5-1 and TRBJ2-7, reads KAGVTQTPRYLIKTRGQQVTLSCSPISGHRSVSWYQQTPGQGLQFLFEYFSETQRNKGNFPGRFSGRQFSNSRSEMNVSTLELGDSALYLCASSWSMGAYEQYFGPGTRLTVT.